The source of this TCR beta chain is a study of blood T cell repertoires in COVID-19. V lost 0 bases, J lost 10 bases, and 15 bases lay in between. This CDR3 region has 15 residues. Germline V gene data show CDR1 as SNHLY and CDR2 as FYNNEI. This clone appeared a few times. Clones were read by immunoSEQ multiplex PCR, and TCRdb kept only the in-frame ones, dropping some. The table lists approximately 300,000 clones, around nine tenths of them singletons. The chain uses TRBV2 and TRBJ1-4; D is perhaps TRBD1 (5 bases). Specimen: peripheral blood. This clonotype was obtained from a man aged 45-65 years with active or convalescent COVID-19. The CDR3, as DNA: TGTGCCAGCAGTGAAGCGGGGGGGGAAGATGGAAAACTGTTTTTT. It is translated as CASSEAGGEDGKLFF.